The clone carrying this TCR beta chain was seen a few times. This entry belongs to a study of control samples from healthy donors and cancer patients. V lost 11 bases and J 8 bases, leaving 16 bases between the germline ends. CDR3 length: 13 amino acids. CDR1 and CDR2 (germline): SNHLY, FYNNEI. Libraries were prepared by immunoSEQ multiplex PCR; TCRdb keeps only in-frame clonotypes and omits some of them. The sample lists under 80,000 clones, 94% occurring once. The sequenced sample was blood. The source of this sequence is a woman aged 25 to 39 in good health. The chain has TRBV2 and TRBJ1-6, with a tentative D call TRBD1 (6 bases). As DNA, the CDR3 is TGTGCCTCTCGACCAGGGGAGGATTCACCCCTCCACTTT. Protein product: CASRPGEDSPLHF. Full variable domain (remainder filled in from reference TRBV2 and TRBJ1-6): EPEVTQTPSHQVTQMGQEVILRCVPISNHLYFYWYRQILGQKVEFLVSFYNNEISEKSEIFDDQFSVERPDGSNFTLKIRSTKLEDSAMYFCASRPGEDSPLHFGNGTRLTVT.